The rows below give T cell receptor beta chains drawn from one sample of a study of cytomegalovirus exposure and HLA in healthy donors. Sequencing was performed with immunoSEQ multiplex PCR; in TCRdb, only in-frame clones are kept and a portion is missing. The table lists about 160,000 clones, around three quarters of them singletons. Sequenced sample: PBMCs. The origin of the receptors is a man between 35 and 55 years old in good health and CMV-seropositive. Both conserved end residues are part of each CDR3. A D gene is named only where the DNA matches it firmly. Size tells how often a clone was seen (once, few, many) or the class of an expanded clone, and some rows leave it out.

CASSPSEGYQPQHF TGTGCCAGCAGTCCCAGCGAGGGTTATCAGCCCCAGCATTTT 14 . TRBJ1-5 TRBV6-1 .
CASRRTVGYEQYF TGTGCCAGCAGGCGGACAGTGGGCTACGAGCAGTACTTC 13 . TRBJ2-7 TRBV14 .
CASSPGGSGTDTQYF TGCGCCAGCAGCCCAGGGGGCTCGGGCACAGATACGCAGTATTTT 15 TRBD1 TRBJ2-3 TRBV4-3 few
CASSSPGGSYNEQFF TGTGCCAGCAGTAGTCCGGGGGGCTCCTACAATGAGCAGTTCTTC 15 TRBD2 TRBJ2-1 TRBV28 .
CASTPTSRPTDTQYF TGTGCCAGCACTCCGACTAGTCGACCCACAGATACGCAGTATTTT 15 . TRBJ2-3 TRBV6-1 .
CASSPQGVDYGYTF TGCGCCAGCAGCCCCCAGGGTGTTGACTATGGCTACACCTTC 14 . TRBJ1-2 TRBV5-1 few
CASRRGGETQYF TGTGCCAGCAGACGGGGGGGAGAGACCCAGTACTTC 12 TRBD2 TRBJ2-5 TRBV2 .
CSVNAGDRSYGYTF TGCAGCGTCAACGCTGGGGACAGGAGCTATGGCTACACCTTC 14 TRBD1 TRBJ1-2 TRBV29-1 .
CASSRGGARGETQYF TGTGCCAGCAGCCGCGGCGGGGCACGGGGAGAGACCCAGTACTTC 15 . TRBJ2-5 TRBV9 .
CASSFGSGGGSYEQYF TGTGCCAGCAGTTTCGGGTCGGGAGGGGGTTCCTACGAGCAGTACTTC 16 TRBD2 TRBJ2-7 TRBV27 once
CASSLAGVNQPQHF TGCGCCAGCAGCTTGGCGGGAGTCAATCAGCCCCAGCATTTT 14 . TRBJ1-5 TRBV5-1 .
CASSLLAADTEAFF TGTGCCAGCAGCCTCCTAGCAGCGGACACTGAAGCTTTCTTT 14 . TRBJ1-1 TRBV21-1 .
CASSLRGDSSYEQYF TGTGCCAGCAGCTTGAGGGGCGATAGCTCCTACGAGCAGTACTTC 15 . TRBJ2-7 TRBV5-5 .
CASSLGGASGGVTGELFF TGTGCCAGCAGCTTAGGTGGGGCTAGCGGGGGAGTCACCGGGGAGCTGTTTTTT 18 TRBD2 TRBJ2-2 TRBV7-6 few
CASSIRGPGFETQYF TGTGCCAGTAGTATCAGGGGCCCAGGCTTTGAGACCCAGTACTTC 15 . TRBJ2-5 TRBV19 .